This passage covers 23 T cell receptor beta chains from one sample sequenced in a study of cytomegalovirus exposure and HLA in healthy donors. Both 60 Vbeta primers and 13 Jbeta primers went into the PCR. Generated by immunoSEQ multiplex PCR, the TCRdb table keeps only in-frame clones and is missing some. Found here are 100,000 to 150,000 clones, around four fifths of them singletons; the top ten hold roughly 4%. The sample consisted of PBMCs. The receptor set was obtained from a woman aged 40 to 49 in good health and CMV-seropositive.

CDR3 in amino acids: CAWILTGTVFEAFF. The DNA for the CDR3 is TGTGCCTGGATTTTGACCGGGACAGTATTTGAAGCTTTCTTT. The chain combines TRBV30 with TRBJ1-1; 7 bases are a match to TRBD1. The ends lost 4 bases at V and 7 bases at J; junction bases unmatched: 12. Germline V gene lookup returns CDR1 GTSNPN and CDR2 SVGIG (reference sequence). The CDR3 extends over 14 amino acids.

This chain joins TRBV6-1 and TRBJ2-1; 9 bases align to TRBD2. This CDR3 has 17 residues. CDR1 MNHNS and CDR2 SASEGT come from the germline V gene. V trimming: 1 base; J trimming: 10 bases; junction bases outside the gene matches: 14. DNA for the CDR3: TGTGCCAGCAGTGAAGAGGCTAGCGGGGCCAAATATCGAGAGCAGTTCTTC. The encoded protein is CASSEEASGAKYREQFF.

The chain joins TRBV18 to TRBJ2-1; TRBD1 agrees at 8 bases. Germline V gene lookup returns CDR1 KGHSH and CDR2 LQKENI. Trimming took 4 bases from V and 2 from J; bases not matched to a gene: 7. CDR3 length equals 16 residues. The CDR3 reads CASSLGTGSPYNEQFF. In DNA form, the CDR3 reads TGTGCCAGCTCACTCGGGACAGGTTCCCCCTACAATGAGCAGTTCTTC.

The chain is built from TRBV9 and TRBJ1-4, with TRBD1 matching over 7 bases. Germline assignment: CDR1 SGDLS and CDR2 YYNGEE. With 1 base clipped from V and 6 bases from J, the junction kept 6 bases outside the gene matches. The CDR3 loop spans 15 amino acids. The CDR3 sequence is CASSVTGTVHEKLFF. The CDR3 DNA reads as TGTGCCAGCAGCGTAACCGGGACAGTTCATGAAAAACTGTTTTTT.

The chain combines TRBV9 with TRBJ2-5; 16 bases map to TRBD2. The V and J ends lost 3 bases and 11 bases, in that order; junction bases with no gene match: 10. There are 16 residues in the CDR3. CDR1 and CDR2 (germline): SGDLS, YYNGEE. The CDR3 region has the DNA TGTGCCAGCAGCGCCGGGACTAGCGGGAGGGTGGGGGAGCAGTACTTC. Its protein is CASSAGTSGRVGEQYF.

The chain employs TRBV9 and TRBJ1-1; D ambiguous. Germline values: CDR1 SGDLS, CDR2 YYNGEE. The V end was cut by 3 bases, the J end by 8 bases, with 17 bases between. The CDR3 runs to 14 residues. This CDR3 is CASSAPSIGGEAFF. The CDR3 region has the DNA TGTGCCAGCAGCGCTCCCTCCATAGGAGGGGAAGCTTTCTTT. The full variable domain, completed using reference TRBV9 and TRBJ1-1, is DSGVTQTPKHLITATGQRVTLRCSPRSGDLSVYWYQQSLDQGLQFLIQYYNGEERAKGNILERFSAQQFPDLHSELNLSSLELGDSALYFCASSAPSIGGEAFFGQGTRLTVV.

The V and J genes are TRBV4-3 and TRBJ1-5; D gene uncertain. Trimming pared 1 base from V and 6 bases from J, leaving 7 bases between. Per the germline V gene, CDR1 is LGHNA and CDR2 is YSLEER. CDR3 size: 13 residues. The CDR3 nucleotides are TGCGCCAGCAGCCAAGTCCGGGGTCAGCCCCAGCATTTT. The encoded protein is CASSQVRGQPQHF.

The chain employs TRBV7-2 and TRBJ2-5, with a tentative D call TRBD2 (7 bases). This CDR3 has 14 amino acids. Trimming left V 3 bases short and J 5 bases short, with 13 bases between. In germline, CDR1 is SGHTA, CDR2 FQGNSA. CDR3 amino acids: CASSLGGAQETQYF. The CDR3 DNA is TGTGCCAGCAGCTTGGGGGGGGCGCAGGAGACCCAGTACTTC.

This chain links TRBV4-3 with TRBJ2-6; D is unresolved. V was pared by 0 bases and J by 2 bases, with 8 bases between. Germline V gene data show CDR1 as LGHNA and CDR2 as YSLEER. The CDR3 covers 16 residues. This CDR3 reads CASSQDAQTGANVLTF. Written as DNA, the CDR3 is TGCGCCAGCAGCCAAGATGCACAGACTGGGGCCAACGTCCTGACTTTC.

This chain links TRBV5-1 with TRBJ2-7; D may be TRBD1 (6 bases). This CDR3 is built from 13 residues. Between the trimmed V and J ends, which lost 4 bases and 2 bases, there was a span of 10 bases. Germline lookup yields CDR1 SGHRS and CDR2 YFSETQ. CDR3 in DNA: TGCGCCAGCAGCCCGACAGGTCCCTACGAGCAGTACTTC. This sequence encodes CASSPTGPYEQYF.

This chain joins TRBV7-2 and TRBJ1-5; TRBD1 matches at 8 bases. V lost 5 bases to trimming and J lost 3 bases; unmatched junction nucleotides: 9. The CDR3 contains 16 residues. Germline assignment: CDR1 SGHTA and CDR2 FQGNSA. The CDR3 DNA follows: TGTGCCAGCAGCAGTGGGACAGGCGCTACCAATCAGCCCCAGCATTTT. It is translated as CASSSGTGATNQPQHF.

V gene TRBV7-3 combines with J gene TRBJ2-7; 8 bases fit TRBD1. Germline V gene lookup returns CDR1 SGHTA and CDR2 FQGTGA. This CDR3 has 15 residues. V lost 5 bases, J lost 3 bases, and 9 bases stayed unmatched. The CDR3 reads CASSPRQGSFYEQYF. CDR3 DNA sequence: TGTGCCAGCAGCCCAAGACAGGGGTCGTTCTACGAGCAGTACTTC.

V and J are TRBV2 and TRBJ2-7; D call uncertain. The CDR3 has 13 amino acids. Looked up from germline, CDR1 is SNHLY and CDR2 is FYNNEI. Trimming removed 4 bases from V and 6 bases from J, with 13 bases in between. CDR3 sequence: CASSARWWAEQYF. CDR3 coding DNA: TGTGCCAGCAGTGCTCGTTGGTGGGCCGAGCAGTACTTC.

The CDR3 loop is CASSAGTGRHGANVLTF. The CDR3 coding sequence is TGTGCCAGCAGCGCCGGGACAGGGAGACATGGGGCCAACGTCCTGACTTTC. The chain recombines TRBV9 with TRBJ2-6; 9 bases line up with TRBD1. Germline CDR1 is SGDLS and CDR2 is YYNGEE. The CDR3 covers 17 residues. With V trimmed by 3 bases and J by 3 bases, 7 bases remained unmatched.

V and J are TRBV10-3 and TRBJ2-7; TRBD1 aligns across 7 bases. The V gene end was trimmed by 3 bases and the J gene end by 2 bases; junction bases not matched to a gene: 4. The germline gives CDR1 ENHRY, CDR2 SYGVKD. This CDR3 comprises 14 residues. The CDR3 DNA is TGTGCCATCAGTGAAAAGGGGGCCCCCTACGAGCAGTACTTC. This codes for CAISEKGAPYEQYF.

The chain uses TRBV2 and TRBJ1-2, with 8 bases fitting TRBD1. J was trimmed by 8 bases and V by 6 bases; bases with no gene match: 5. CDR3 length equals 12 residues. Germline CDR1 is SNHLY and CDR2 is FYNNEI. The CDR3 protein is CASRGQAWGYTF. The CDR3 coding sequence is TGTGCCAGCAGGGGACAGGCCTGGGGCTACACCTTC.

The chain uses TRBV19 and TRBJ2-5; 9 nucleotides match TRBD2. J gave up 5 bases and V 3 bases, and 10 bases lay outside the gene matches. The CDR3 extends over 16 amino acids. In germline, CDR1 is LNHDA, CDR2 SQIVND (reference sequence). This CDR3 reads CASSMVIAGVMETQYF. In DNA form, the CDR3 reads TGTGCCAGTAGTATGGTAATAGCGGGAGTTATGGAGACCCAGTACTTC.

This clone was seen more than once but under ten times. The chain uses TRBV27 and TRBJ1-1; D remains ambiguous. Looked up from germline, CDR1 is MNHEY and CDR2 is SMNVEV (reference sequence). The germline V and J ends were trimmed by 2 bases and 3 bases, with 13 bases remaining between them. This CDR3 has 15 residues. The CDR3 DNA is TGTGCCAGCAGTTTAAACCGTGGGGAGTACACTGAAGCTTTCTTT. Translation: CASSLNRGEYTEAFF.

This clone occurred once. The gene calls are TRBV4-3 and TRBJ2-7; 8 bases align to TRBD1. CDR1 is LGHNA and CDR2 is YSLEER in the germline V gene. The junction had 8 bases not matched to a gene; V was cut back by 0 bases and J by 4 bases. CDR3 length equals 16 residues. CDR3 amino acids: CASSQDLGQAEYEQYF. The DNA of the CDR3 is TGCGCCAGCAGCCAAGATCTGGGACAGGCTGAATACGAGCAGTACTTC.

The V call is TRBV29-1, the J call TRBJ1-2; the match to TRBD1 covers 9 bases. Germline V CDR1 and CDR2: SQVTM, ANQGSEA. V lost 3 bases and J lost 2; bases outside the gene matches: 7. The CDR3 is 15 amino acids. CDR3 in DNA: TGCAGCGTTGATGCCCCCGGGACAGGGAACTATGGCTACACCTTC. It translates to CSVDAPGTGNYGYTF.

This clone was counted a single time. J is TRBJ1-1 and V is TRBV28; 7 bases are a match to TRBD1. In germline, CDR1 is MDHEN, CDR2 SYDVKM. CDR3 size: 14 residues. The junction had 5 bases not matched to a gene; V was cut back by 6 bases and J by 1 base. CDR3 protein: CASREGQPNTEAFF. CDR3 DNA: TGTGCCAGCAGGGAGGGACAGCCGAACACTGAAGCTTTCTTT.

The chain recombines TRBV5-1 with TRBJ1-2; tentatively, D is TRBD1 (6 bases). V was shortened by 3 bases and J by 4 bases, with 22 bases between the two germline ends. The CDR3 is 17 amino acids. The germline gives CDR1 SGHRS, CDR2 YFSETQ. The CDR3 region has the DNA TGCGCCAGCAGCTCGACAGGTTCTAGCCCCACCGTCTATGGCTACACCTTC. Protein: CASSSTGSSPTVYGYTF.

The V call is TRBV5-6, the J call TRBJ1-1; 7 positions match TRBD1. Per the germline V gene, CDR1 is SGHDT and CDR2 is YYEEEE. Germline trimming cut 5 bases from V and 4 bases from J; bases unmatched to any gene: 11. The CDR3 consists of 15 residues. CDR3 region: CASRVRGGVATEAFF. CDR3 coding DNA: TGTGCCAGCAGAGTAAGAGGGGGCGTTGCCACTGAAGCTTTCTTT.